This T cell receptor beta chain was identified in a study of cytotoxic CD8 clonotypes in ibrutinib-treated CLL. Across the study: 25 or so partial and 2 complete responses; at median 68 months, around 14 remitted, approximately 12 progressed.

The CDR3 runs 14 residues. Per the germline V gene, CDR1 is KGHSH and CDR2 is LQKENI. The V end was cut by 2 bases, the J end by 3 bases, with 9 bases between. Remarks on this clone: The antigen remains unidentified.

Clones were sequenced by immunoSEQ multiplex PCR, and TCRdb holds only the in-frame ones, with some missing. The data hold over 200,000 clones, with roughly three quarters observed a single time. General observations from the study: Baseline levels of clonality went above those of age-matched healthy donors and moved with circulating CD8+ T-cell counts. Public clonotypes were uncommon and contracted or stayed stable on treatment.

The sample consisted of PBMCs, taken after 12 months of ibrutinib treatment. The clonotype comes from a human donor with chronic lymphocytic leukemia. This chain joins TRBV18 and TRBJ2-3; D gene ambiguous. In nucleotides, the CDR3 is TGTGCCAGCTCACCAAACCTGGGTACAGATACGCAGTATTTT. Protein sequence: CASSPNLGTDTQYF.